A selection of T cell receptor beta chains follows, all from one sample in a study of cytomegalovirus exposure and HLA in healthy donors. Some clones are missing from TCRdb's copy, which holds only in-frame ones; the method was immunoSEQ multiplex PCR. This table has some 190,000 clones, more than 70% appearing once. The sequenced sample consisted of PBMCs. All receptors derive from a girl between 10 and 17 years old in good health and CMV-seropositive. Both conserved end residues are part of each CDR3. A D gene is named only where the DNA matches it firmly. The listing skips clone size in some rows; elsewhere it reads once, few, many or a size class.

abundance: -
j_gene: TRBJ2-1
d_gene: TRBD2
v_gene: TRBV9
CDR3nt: TGTGCCAGCAGCGGCCCTACTAGCGGGAGTGCCGATGAGCAGTTCTTC
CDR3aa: CASSGPTSGSADEQFF

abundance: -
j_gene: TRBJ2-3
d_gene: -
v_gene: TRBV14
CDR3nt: TGTGCCAGCAGCCAAGGACCAGGCAGCACAGATACGCAGTATTTT
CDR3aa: CASSQGPGSTDTQYF

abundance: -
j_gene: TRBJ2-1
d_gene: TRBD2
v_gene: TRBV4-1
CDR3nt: TGCGCCAGCAGGCGGGAGGGCCTCAATGAGCAGTTCTTC
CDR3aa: CASRREGLNEQFF

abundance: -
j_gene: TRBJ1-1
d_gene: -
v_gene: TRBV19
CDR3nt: TGTGCCAGTAGTGAAGGGGGCACTGAAGCTTTCTTT
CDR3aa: CASSEGGTEAFF

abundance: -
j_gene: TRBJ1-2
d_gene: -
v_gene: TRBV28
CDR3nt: TGTGCCAGCAGCCCTTTGAACTATGGCTACACCTTC
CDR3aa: CASSPLNYGYTF

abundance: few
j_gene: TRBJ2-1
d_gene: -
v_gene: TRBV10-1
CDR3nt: TGCGCCAGCAGTGAGATTAGCTCCTACAATGAGCAGTTCTTC
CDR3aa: CASSEISSYNEQFF

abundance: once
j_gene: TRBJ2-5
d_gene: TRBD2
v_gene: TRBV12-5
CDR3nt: TGTGCTAGTGGTTTGCTAGGGAGGGTGGCAGAAAAGAGGGAAGAGACCCAGTACTTC
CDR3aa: CASGLLGRVAEKREETQYF

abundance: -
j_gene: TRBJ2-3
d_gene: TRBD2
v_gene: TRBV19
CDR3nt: TGTGCCAGTAGACCATCTAGCGGGAGGACAGATACGCAGTATTTT
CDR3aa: CASRPSSGRTDTQYF

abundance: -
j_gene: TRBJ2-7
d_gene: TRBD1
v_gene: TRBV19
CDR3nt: TGTGCCAGTAGTATCAGGACCCCCAGGGGGATCCCTCCCTACGAGCAGTACTTC
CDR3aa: CASSIRTPRGIPPYEQYF

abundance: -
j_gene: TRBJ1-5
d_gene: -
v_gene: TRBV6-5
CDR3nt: TGTGCCAGCAGACCCCCGGGGGTAAATCAGCCCCAGCATTTT
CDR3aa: CASRPPGVNQPQHF

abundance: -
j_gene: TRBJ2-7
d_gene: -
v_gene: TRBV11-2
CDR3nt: TGTGCCAGCAGCTTAGATCAGTTAACCGGGACAAGGGGCGAGCAGTACTTC
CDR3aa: CASSLDQLTGTRGEQYF

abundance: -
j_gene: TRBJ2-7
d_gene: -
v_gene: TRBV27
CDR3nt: TGTGCCAGTGAGTCTTCGGGGGAGCAGTACTTC
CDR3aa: CASESSGEQYF

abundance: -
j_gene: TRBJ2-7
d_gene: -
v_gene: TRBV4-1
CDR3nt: TGCGCCAGCAGCCATGCCGACTTCGACGAGCAGTACTTC
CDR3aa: CASSHADFDEQYF

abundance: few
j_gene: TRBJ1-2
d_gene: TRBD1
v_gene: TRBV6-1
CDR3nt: TGTGCCAGCAGCGAGGACAGGGGACAGAACTATGGCTACACCTTC
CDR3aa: CASSEDRGQNYGYTF

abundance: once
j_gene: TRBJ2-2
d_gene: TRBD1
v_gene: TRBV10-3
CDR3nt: TGTGCCATCAGAGGGACAGGGAACACCGGGGAGCTGTTTTTT
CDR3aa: CAIRGTGNTGELFF

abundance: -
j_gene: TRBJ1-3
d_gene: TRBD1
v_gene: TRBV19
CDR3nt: TGTGCCAGTATTCAGGGGGCGCTTTCTGGAAACACCATATATTTT
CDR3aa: CASIQGALSGNTIYF

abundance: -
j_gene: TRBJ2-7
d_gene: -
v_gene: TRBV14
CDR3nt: TGTGCCAGCAGCCAAGTACAAGATTATAGGGGCTCCTACGAGCAGTACTTC
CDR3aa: CASSQVQDYRGSYEQYF

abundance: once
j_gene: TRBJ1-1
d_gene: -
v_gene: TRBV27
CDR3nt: TGTGCCAGCAGTCCAATACCGGGACAAATCACTGAAGCTTTCTTT
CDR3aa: CASSPIPGQITEAFF

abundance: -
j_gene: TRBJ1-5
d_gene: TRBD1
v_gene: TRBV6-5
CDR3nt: TGTGCCAGCAGTACGGAACCAGGGGGGCCCCAGCATTTT
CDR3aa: CASSTEPGGPQHF

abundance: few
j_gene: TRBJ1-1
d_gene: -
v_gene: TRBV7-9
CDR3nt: TGTGCCAGCAGCTTAGTTGTAGGGGTGAACACTGAAGCTTTCTTT
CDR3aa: CASSLVVGVNTEAFF

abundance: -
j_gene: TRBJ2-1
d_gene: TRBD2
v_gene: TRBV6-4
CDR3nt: TGTGCCAGCAGTGAGTACGGAGCGGGAGGGCCTGGTGAGCAGTTCTTC
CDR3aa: CASSEYGAGGPGEQFF

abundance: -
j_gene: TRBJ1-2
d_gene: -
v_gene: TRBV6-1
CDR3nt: TGTGCCAGCAGTGAGTCAGGGCGGTATGGCTACACCTTC
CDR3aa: CASSESGRYGYTF

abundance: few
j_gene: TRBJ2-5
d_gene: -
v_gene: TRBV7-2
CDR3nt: TGTGCCAGCAGCCACCTCCAGGGGAAGGGGGAGACCCAGTACTTC
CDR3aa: CASSHLQGKGETQYF

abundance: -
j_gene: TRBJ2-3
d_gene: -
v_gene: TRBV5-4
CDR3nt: TGTGCCAGCAGCGTAAGGACAGCTAGCACAGATACGCAGTATTTT
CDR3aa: CASSVRTASTDTQYF

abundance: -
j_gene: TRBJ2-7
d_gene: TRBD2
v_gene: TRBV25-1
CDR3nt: TGTGCCAGCAGGGGGGGGGTAGGAGCTCCGTACGAGCAGTACTTC
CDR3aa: CASRGGVGAPYEQYF

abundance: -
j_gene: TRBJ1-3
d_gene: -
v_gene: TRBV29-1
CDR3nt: TGCAGCACCCGGCGGGAACAGTTCTCTGGAAACACCATATATTTT
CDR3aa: CSTRREQFSGNTIYF

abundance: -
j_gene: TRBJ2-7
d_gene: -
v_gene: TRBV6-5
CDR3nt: TGTGCCAGCAGCCACAGGGTTTCCTACGAGCAGTACTTC
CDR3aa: CASSHRVSYEQYF

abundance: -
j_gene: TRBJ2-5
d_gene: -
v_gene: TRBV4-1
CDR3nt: TGCGCCAGCAGCCAAGATGCGGCAGGGGGAGGTGGGGAGACCCAGTACTTC
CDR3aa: CASSQDAAGGGGETQYF

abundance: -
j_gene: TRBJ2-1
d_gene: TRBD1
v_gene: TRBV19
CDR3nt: TGTGCCAGTAGTAGCGGGACAGGGCGCAATGAGCAGTTCTTC
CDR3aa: CASSSGTGRNEQFF

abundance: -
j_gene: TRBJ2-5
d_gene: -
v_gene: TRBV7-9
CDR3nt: TGTGCCAGCAGCTTAGCGCTGGACAGAGAGACCCAGTACTTC
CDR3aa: CASSLALDRETQYF

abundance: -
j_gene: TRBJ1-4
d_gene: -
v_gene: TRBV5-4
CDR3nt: TGTGCCAGCAGCAGGGACACGACTAATGAAAAACTGTTTTTT
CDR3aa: CASSRDTTNEKLFF

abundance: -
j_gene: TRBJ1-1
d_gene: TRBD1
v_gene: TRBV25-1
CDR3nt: TGTGCCAGCAGTCGGACAGGGGAAGGATACACTGAAGCTTTCTTT
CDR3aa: CASSRTGEGYTEAFF

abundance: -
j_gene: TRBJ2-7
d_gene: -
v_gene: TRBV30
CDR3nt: TGTGCCTGGAGTGCCGCCCGGAGGAGCCCCTACGAGCAGTACTTC
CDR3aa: CAWSAARRSPYEQYF

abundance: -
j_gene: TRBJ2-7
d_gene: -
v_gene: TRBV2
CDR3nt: TGTGCCAGCACGTCACGGACTGCCTCCTACGAGCAGTACTTC
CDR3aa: CASTSRTASYEQYF

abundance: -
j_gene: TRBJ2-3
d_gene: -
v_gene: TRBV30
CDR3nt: TGTGCCTGGACCGAGTATAGAGCAGATACGCAGTATTTT
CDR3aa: CAWTEYRADTQYF

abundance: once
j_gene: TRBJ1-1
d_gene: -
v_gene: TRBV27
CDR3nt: TGTGCCAGCAGTTTCTTAAGGGAGAGCACTGAAGCTTTCTTT
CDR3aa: CASSFLRESTEAFF

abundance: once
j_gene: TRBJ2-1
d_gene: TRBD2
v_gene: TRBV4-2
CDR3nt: TGTGCCAGCAGCCTAGCGGGAGTCAATGAGCAGTTCTTC
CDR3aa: CASSLAGVNEQFF

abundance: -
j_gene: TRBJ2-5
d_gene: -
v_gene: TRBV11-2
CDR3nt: TGTGCCAGCAGCTTCTGGGGGGAAGAGACCCAGTACTTC
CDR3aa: CASSFWGEETQYF

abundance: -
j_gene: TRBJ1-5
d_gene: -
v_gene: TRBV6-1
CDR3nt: TGTGCCAGCAGTGTCTTTGACAGGTCGTCGGATCAGCCCCAGCATTTT
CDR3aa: CASSVFDRSSDQPQHF

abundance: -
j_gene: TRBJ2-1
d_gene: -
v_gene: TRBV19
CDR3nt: TGTGCCAGTAGTCCCCGGGATTCCTCATACAATGAGCAGTTCTTC
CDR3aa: CASSPRDSSYNEQFF

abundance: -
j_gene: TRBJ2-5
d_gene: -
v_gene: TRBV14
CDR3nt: TGTGCCAGCAGTCCACAGGGCGAGACCCAGTACTTC
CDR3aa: CASSPQGETQYF

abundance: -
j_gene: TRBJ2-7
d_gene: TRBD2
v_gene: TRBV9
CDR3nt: TGTGCCAGCAGCGAATTAAGCGGGAGTTGGGACGAGCAGTACTTC
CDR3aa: CASSELSGSWDEQYF

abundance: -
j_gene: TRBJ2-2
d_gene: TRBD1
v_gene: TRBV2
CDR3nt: TGTGCCAGCACTTCGACAGGGCCCCCCGGGGAGCTGTTTTTT
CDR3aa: CASTSTGPPGELFF

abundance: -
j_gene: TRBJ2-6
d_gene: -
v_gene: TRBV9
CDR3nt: TGTGCCAGCAGCGTAGCCGCGGGGGCCGTGTTAGGTGGGGCCAACGTCCTGACTTTC
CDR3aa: CASSVAAGAVLGGANVLTF